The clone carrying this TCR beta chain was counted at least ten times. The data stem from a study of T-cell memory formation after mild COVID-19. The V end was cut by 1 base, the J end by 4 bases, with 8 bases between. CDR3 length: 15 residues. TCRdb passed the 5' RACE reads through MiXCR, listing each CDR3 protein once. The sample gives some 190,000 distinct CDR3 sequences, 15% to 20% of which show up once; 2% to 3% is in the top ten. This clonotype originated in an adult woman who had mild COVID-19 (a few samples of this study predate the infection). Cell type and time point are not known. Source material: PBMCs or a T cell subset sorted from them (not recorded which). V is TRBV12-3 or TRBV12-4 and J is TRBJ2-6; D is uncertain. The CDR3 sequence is CASSLGGAGANVLTF. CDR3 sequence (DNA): TGTGCCAGCAGTTTAGGCGGTGCCGGGGCCAACGTCCTGACTTTC.